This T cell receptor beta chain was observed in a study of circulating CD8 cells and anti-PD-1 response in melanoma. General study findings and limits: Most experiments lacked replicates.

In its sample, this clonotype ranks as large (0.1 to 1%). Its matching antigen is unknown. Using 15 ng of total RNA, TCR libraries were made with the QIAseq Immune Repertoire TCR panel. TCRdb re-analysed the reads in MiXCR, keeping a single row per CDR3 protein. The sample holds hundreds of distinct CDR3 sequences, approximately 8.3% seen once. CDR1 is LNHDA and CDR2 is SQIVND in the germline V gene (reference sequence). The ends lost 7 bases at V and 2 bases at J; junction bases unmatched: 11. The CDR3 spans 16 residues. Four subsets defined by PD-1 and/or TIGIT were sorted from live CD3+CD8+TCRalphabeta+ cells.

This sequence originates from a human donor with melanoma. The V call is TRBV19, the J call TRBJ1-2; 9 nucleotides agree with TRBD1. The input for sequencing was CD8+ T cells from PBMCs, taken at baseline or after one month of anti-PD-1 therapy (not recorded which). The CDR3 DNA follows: TGTGCCAGTAATCGAGACGGACAGGGGATAAACTATGGCTACACCTTC. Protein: CASNRDGQGINYGYTF.